This T cell receptor (beta chain) comes out of a study of metastatic and nonmetastatic thyroid tumors. Whole-study context: Repertoires of blood and of tissue (tumor or nodule) from malignant and benign thyroid patients were compared.

This clone was counted at least ten times. Its antigen is undetermined. Study-level points and caveats: Within blood and tumor, benign nodules reportedly had significantly lower TCR beta diversity than malignant thyroid tumors did.

Every patient underwent thyroid surgery untreated. Germline-derived CDR1 and CDR2 are SNHLY and FYNNEI. V dropped 7 bases and J dropped 9 bases, with 16 bases sitting between them. The CDR3 covers 13 residues. Under the authors' procedure: For papillary thyroid cancer, a distant-metastasis classifier was constructed from CDR3 differences observed across clinicopathological groups. TCRdb re-called the PCR reads with MiXCR. These V and J calls rely on TCRdb rather than the paper's analysis. Among tens of thousands of clones listed, roughly 19% were seen once. The sequencing input was blood. The chain links TRBV2 to TRBJ2-1; D gene uncertain. The clonotype was recovered from a female donor with papillary thyroid cancer or a benign thyroid nodule (not recorded which). Some clones in this sample may be carry-over from other donors' samples. CDR3: CASTPGSRSEQFF. In DNA form, the CDR3 reads TGTGCCAGCACCCCCGGGTCCCGGAGTGAGCAGTTCTTC.